Following are 14 T cell receptor beta chains from one sample sequenced in a study of cytotoxic CD8 clonotypes in ibrutinib-treated CLL. TCRdb's copy holds only in-frame clones and misses some; the assay was immunoSEQ multiplex PCR. The top ten hold about 6% of the sample, which has over 250,000 clones, less than 85% seen once. The starting material was PBMCs, obtained at disease progression, from a patient treated with ibrutinib. These receptors all come from a human donor with chronic lymphocytic leukemia.

The chain combines TRBV7-2 with TRBJ2-1; TRBD2 aligns across 14 bases. The V gene end was trimmed by 5 bases and the J gene end by 10 bases; junction bases not matched to a gene: 4. The CDR3 is 14 residues long. Germline values: CDR1 SGHTA, CDR2 FQGNSA. The CDR3 region has the DNA TGTGCCAGCAGCGGGACTAGCGGGAGCGGGGAGCAGTTCTTC. It codes for CASSGTSGSGEQFF.

J is TRBJ1-2 and V is TRBV5-1; 9 bases fit TRBD1. The CDR3 is 16 amino acids. With 2 bases clipped from V and 3 bases from J, the junction kept 8 bases outside the gene matches. Germline assignment: CDR1 SGHRS and CDR2 YFSETQ. CDR3 protein: CASSLPTWDRDYGYTF. The CDR3, as DNA: TGCGCCAGCAGCTTACCAACCTGGGACAGGGACTATGGCTACACCTTC.

The chain recombines TRBV7-3 with TRBJ2-5; 8 bases map to TRBD1. The CDR3 covers 10 residues. The germline V gene encodes CDR1 SGHTA and CDR2 FQGTGA. DNA for the CDR3: TGTGCAGACAGGGGCGAGACCCAGTACTTC. As protein: CADRGETQYF.

The chain is built from TRBV5-1 and TRBJ2-1; no definite D call. The CDR3 is made up of 13 amino acids. Germline CDR1 SGHRS, CDR2 YFSETQ. With 0 bases removed from V and 5 bases from J, the gap between germline ends came to 6 bases. CDR3 amino acids: CASSLEGNNEQFF. The DNA of the CDR3 is TGCGCCAGCAGCTTGGAGGGAAACAATGAGCAGTTCTTC.

The chain couples TRBV10-3 to TRBJ2-2, with 9 nucleotides matching TRBD2. Germline CDR1 reads ENHRY; CDR2 reads SYGVKD. V shed 4 bases and J 3 bases; nucleotides not matched to a gene: 9. The CDR3 extends over 17 amino acids. The CDR3 sequence: CAISGPPAGGHTGELFF. CDR3 sequence (DNA): TGTGCCATCAGTGGGCCCCCAGCGGGGGGTCACACCGGGGAGCTGTTTTTT.

This clone occurred once. The chain recombines TRBV28 with TRBJ1-1; D is possibly TRBD1 (5 bases). Trimming cost V 5 bases and J 10 bases, with 14 bases left between them. The CDR3 totals 12 residues. Germline CDR1 is MDHEN and CDR2 is SYDVKM. CDR3 DNA sequence: TGTGCCAGCAGTCCTACAGGATTGAGAGCTTTCTTT. It is translated as CASSPTGLRAFF.

The chain is built from TRBV4-2 and TRBJ2-4, with a weak D call TRBD2 (7 bases). V was cut by 4 bases and J by 9 bases, with 22 bases left in between. The CDR3 runs to 16 residues. CDR1 and CDR2 (germline): LGHNA, YNFKEQ. The CDR3, as DNA: TGTGCCAGCAGCCCCCTGGGGGGCTATGGGGAGGGCATTCAGTACTTC. Translated: CASSPLGGYGEGIQYF.

The chain joins TRBV10-3 to TRBJ2-2; TRBD1 aligns across 9 bases. The CDR3 length is 15 residues. The V segment lost 6 bases and the J segment 1 base; nucleotides outside the gene matches: 3. CDR1 ENHRY and CDR2 SYGVKD come from the germline V gene. The CDR3 DNA sequence: TGTGCCATCAGGGGACAGGGTTTGAACACCGGGGAGCTGTTTTTT. Translating it yields CAIRGQGLNTGELFF.

The gene calls are TRBV10-3 and TRBJ1-5; 9 nucleotides line up with TRBD1. V was pared by 0 bases and J by 8 bases, with 2 bases of the junction left unmatched. CDR3 size: 14 residues. The germline V gene has CDR1 ENHRY and CDR2 SYGVKD. CDR3 amino acids: CAISESRDREPQHF. The CDR3, as DNA: TGTGCCATCAGTGAGTCCCGGGACAGGGAGCCCCAGCATTTT.

Points on this clone: Different DNA sequences within this sample yield the same CDR3. CDR3 sequence: CASSIVQDSPLHF. CDR3 coding DNA: TGTGCCAGTAGTATCGTACAGGATTCACCCCTCCACTTT. The V gene is TRBV19, the J gene TRBJ1-6, with D possibly matching TRBD1 (5 bases). This CDR3 is 13 amino acids long. Germline CDR1 is LNHDA and CDR2 is SQIVND (reference sequence). Deletions cut 3 bases from V and 8 bases from J, with 8 bases between.

This clone showed up just a few times. The J gene is TRBJ1-2, the V gene TRBV6-1; D may be TRBD1 (6 bases). The CDR3 extends over 15 amino acids. The germline V gene has CDR1 MNHNS and CDR2 SASEGT. With 6 bases removed from V and 3 bases from J, the gap between germline ends came to 17 bases. The CDR3 region is CASRATRTDHYGYTF. The CDR3 nucleotides are TGTGCCAGCAGGGCCACGCGGACAGACCACTATGGCTACACCTTC.

The CDR3 nucleotides read TGTGCCAGCAGCCCTCAAAGGACAGGGGGCGCCGATCAGCCCCAGCATTTT. Translating it yields CASSPQRTGGADQPQHF. The rearrangement links TRBV7-2 to TRBJ1-5; 11 bases fit TRBD1. J gave up 5 bases and V 5 bases, and 11 bases lay outside the gene matches. Germline-derived CDR1 and CDR2 are SGHTA and FQGNSA. CDR3 length: 17 amino acids.

The chain couples TRBV29-1 to TRBJ1-4; TRBD1 is a possible D gene (6 bases). The germline gives CDR1 SQVTM, CDR2 ANQGSEA. The CDR3 length is 14 residues. The CDR3 nucleotides are TGCAGTCACCTAAGTCGGGGGCCAGGTGAAAAACTGTTTTTT. Encoded protein: CSHLSRGPGEKLFF.

V and J are TRBV11-2 and TRBJ2-4; 9 nucleotides agree with TRBD2. The germline V gene encodes CDR1 SGHAT and CDR2 FQNNGV. The J segment lost 7 bases and the V segment lost 8 bases, leaving 6 bases of the junction unmatched. This CDR3 comprises 13 residues. The CDR3 spells CASAGLAWNIQYF. In nucleotides, the CDR3 is TGTGCCAGCGCCGGACTAGCGTGGAACATTCAGTACTTC.